These T cell receptor beta chains were read from a single sample in a study of vaccination effects on CD4 cells after COVID-19. Some clones are missing from TCRdb's copy, which holds only in-frame ones; the method was immunoSEQ multiplex PCR. The sample includes roughly 41,000 clones, around 71% of them seen just once. Antigen specificity for these receptors is unknown. The source material was CD4+ T cells from PBMCs cultured without peptide, sampled after COVID-19 vaccination. These TCRs come from a human donor who received a COVID-19 vaccine. CDR3s include the opening cysteine and the closing phenylalanine or tryptophan. A D gene is named only where the DNA matches it firmly. Some rows have no size entry. The others give once, few or many, or a class for an expanded clone.

clone_size j_call v_call d_call cdr3_aa cdr3_nt
. TRBJ1-4 TRBV2 . CATGRSGNEKLFF TGTGCCACCGGGCGGTCAGGAAATGAAAAACTGTTTTTT
. TRBJ2-5 TRBV7-8 . CASSSDSRTGTQYF TGTGCCAGCAGCTCGGACAGCCGTACGGGGACCCAGTACTTC
. TRBJ2-3 TRBV6-5 TRBD2 CASTRLAASTDTQYF TGTGCCAGCACCCGACTAGCGGCTAGCACAGATACGCAGTATTTT
. TRBJ2-1 TRBV15 . CATSRVTGGYNEQFF TGTGCCACCAGCAGAGTTACGGGCGGGTACAATGAGCAGTTCTTC
. TRBJ2-5 TRBV12-3/TRBV12-4 . CASSFAGRETQYF TGTGCCAGCAGTTTTGCGGGGAGGGAGACCCAGTACTTC
once TRBJ1-1 TRBV5-4 TRBD1 CASSAAGGVSHAFF TGTGCCAGCAGCGCCGCAGGGGGCGTGAGCCACGCTTTCTTT
few TRBJ1-6 TRBV18 . CASSPQDPGNSPLHF TGTGCCAGCTCACCACAGGACCCAGGGAATTCACCCCTCCACTTT
. TRBJ2-5 TRBV7-8 . CASSLPQGGVRETQYF TGTGCCAGCAGCTTACCCCAGGGGGGGGTGCGGGAGACCCAGTACTTC
. TRBJ1-2 TRBV15 . CATSRDRGEPAGYTF TGTGCCACCAGCAGAGATCGAGGGGAGCCAGCTGGCTACACCTTC
. TRBJ1-6 TRBV28 . CASNPFRLLGNSPLHF TGTGCCAGCAACCCCTTCCGACTTTTAGGAAATTCACCCCTCCACTTT
. TRBJ1-1 TRBV5-1 . CASSPTPGLVEAFF TGCGCCAGCAGCCCCACCCCGGGGTTGGTTGAAGCTTTCTTT
. TRBJ2-1 TRBV6-4 TRBD2 CASSPGLANNEQFF TGTGCCAGCAGTCCGGGACTAGCGAACAATGAGCAGTTCTTC
few TRBJ2-5 TRBV4-1 TRBD2 CASSLSAGGPGTQYF TGCGCCAGCAGCCTCTCAGCGGGAGGGCCCGGGACCCAGTACTTC
. TRBJ1-5 TRBV6-6 . CASNLYSNQPQHF TGTGCCAGCAATCTGTATAGCAATCAGCCCCAGCATTTT
. TRBJ2-5 TRBV5-4 TRBD2 CAIGASGSPGETQYF TGTGCCATTGGGGCTAGCGGGAGTCCGGGGGAGACCCAGTACTTC
. TRBJ1-4 TRBV19 . CASSTGTTNEKLFF TGTGCCAGTAGTACAGGGACAACTAATGAAAAACTGTTTTTT
. TRBJ2-5 TRBV10-2 TRBD2 CASRTSGSETQYF TGCGCCAGCAGGACTAGCGGGAGCGAGACCCAGTACTTC
once TRBJ1-2 TRBV6-1 . CASSEFGSPNYGYTF TGTGCCAGCAGTGAATTCGGGTCCCCTAACTATGGCTACACCTTC
. TRBJ1-5 TRBV3-1/TRBV3-2 . CASSQDQTVYQPQHF TGTGCCAGCAGCCAAGATCAAACAGTTTATCAGCCCCAGCATTTT
. TRBJ1-5 TRBV2 . CASRTGTGSQPQHF TGTGCCAGCAGAACCGGGACCGGGAGCCAGCCCCAGCATTTT
. TRBJ2-2 TRBV9 TRBD2 CASSLKGTSTGELFF TGTGCCAGCAGCTTAAAAGGGACTAGCACCGGGGAGCTGTTTTTT
. TRBJ2-2 TRBV6-4 . CASSEGDTGELFF TGTGCCAGCAGTGAGGGGGACACCGGGGAGCTGTTTTTT
. TRBJ1-2 TRBV18 . CASSPQSDRTNYGYTF TGTGCCAGCTCACCACAAAGTGACAGGACTAACTATGGCTACACCTTC
. TRBJ2-5 TRBV5-1 TRBD2 CASSSPLAGTQETQYF TGCGCCAGCAGCTCGCCTTTAGCGGGGACCCAAGAGACCCAGTACTTC
. TRBJ1-2 TRBV28 . CASNRAGYGYTF TGTGCCAGCAATAGGGCGGGCTATGGCTACACCTTC
few TRBJ2-1 TRBV6-4 TRBD1 CASSDGQGNSNEQFF TGTGCCAGCAGTGATGGACAGGGAAACTCTAATGAGCAGTTCTTC
. TRBJ1-3 TRBV2 . CASSQQGNTIYF TGTGCCAGCAGTCAACAGGGAAACACCATATATTTT
. TRBJ1-2 TRBV19 . CASRWANYGYTF TGTGCCAGTAGGTGGGCTAACTATGGCTACACCTTC
. TRBJ1-5 TRBV12-3/TRBV12-4 . CASSHRNQPQHF TGTGCCAGCAGCCACCGCAATCAGCCCCAGCATTTT
. TRBJ2-2 TRBV11-3 . CASSPHPDSGGTGELFF TGTGCCAGCAGCCCCCACCCGGACAGCGGAGGCACCGGGGAGCTGTTTTTT
once TRBJ2-5 TRBV15 . CATRAPVRDQETQYF TGTGCCACCAGAGCGCCGGTCCGCGACCAAGAGACCCAGTACTTC
. TRBJ2-3 TRBV9 TRBD2 CASTPGGPGTDTQYF TGTGCCAGCACCCCGGGGGGGCCAGGCACAGATACGCAGTATTTT
few TRBJ2-3 TRBV7-9 . CASSSRGVADTQYF TGTGCCAGCAGCTCCAGGGGGGTGGCAGATACGCAGTATTTT
. TRBJ1-2 TRBV7-9 . CASSPDEVSYGYTF TGTGCCAGCAGCCCGGACGAAGTAAGCTATGGCTACACCTTC
. TRBJ1-2 TRBV11-2 . CASSLDPKDYGYTF TGTGCCAGCAGCTTAGATCCGAAGGACTATGGCTACACCTTC
few TRBJ2-2 TRBV9 . CASSVVDGGTTGELFF TGTGCCAGCAGCGTAGTGGACGGGGGTACGACCGGGGAGCTGTTTTTT
. TRBJ1-2 TRBV27 TRBD1 CASQTFRQGGYGYTF TGTGCCAGCCAAACTTTCAGACAGGGAGGCTATGGCTACACCTTC
. TRBJ1-3 TRBV18 . CASSPGTRNTIYF TGTGCCAGCTCACCCGGGACGCGAAACACCATATATTTT
once TRBJ1-2 TRBV6-5 . CASNQQGWDGYTF TGTGCCAGCAATCAACAGGGTTGGGATGGCTACACCTTC
once TRBJ2-5 TRBV2 . CASSARFLGETQYF TGTGCCAGCAGTGCCAGGTTCTTGGGAGAGACCCAGTACTTC
. TRBJ1-2 TRBV5-1 TRBD1 CASSLGDRGRGSNYGYTF TGCGCCAGCAGCTTGGGGGACAGGGGGCGCGGTTCTAACTATGGCTACACCTTC
. TRBJ1-1 TRBV10-3 TRBD1 CAIQGVNTEAFF TGTGCCATACAGGGGGTGAACACTGAAGCTTTCTTT
. TRBJ1-4 TRBV27 . CASSLGGWEKLFF TGTGCCAGCAGTTTGGGAGGTTGGGAAAAACTGTTTTTT
. TRBJ2-7 TRBV4-1 TRBD1 CASSQDRGQGSYEQYF TGCGCCAGCAGCCAAGATAGAGGACAGGGCTCCTACGAGCAGTACTTC
. TRBJ1-2 TRBV29-1 . CSVGRDYGYTF TGCAGCGTTGGACGGGACTATGGCTACACCTTC
. TRBJ1-1 TRBV4-1 TRBD1 CASSHRQGTSFF TGCGCCAGCAGCCATAGACAGGGGACGTCTTTCTTT
. TRBJ2-2 TRBV5-4 . CASRKLSGSAGELFF TGTGCCAGCAGAAAACTAAGTGGTTCGGCCGGGGAGCTGTTTTTT
. TRBJ2-5 TRBV15 . CATSRDWETQYF TGTGCCACCAGCAGAGATTGGGAGACCCAGTACTTC
few TRBJ2-1 TRBV4-1 TRBD2 CASSQVQAGAPMKFF TGCGCCAGCAGCCAAGTCCAAGCGGGAGCCCCAATGAAGTTCTTC
once TRBJ2-7 TRBV6-5 TRBD2 CASSMGRAEGYEQYF TGTGCCAGCAGCATGGGGAGGGCTGAGGGCTACGAGCAGTACTTC
few TRBJ2-1 TRBV7-9 TRBD1 CASSFAPGTGSEQFF TGTGCCAGCAGCTTTGCTCCCGGGACAGGGAGCGAGCAGTTCTTC
. TRBJ2-7 TRBV6-5 TRBD2 CASSYSKLAGMEQYF TGTGCCAGCAGTTACTCGAAGCTAGCGGGAATGGAGCAGTACTTC
few TRBJ2-7 TRBV4-1 . CASRSPNYEQYF TGCGCCAGCAGGTCACCGAACTACGAGCAGTACTTC
. TRBJ2-5 TRBV5-1 . CASSPHQETQYF TGCGCCAGCAGCCCCCACCAAGAGACCCAGTACTTC
. TRBJ1-4 TRBV9 . CASSVGTLNEKLFF TGTGCCAGCAGCGTAGGGACCCTTAATGAAAAACTGTTTTTT
. TRBJ1-1 TRBV29-1 . CSVGGRMNTEAFF TGCAGCGTTGGTGGACGGATGAACACTGAAGCTTTCTTT
. TRBJ1-1 TRBV25-1 . CASSEDSGRPEAFF TGTGCCAGCAGTGAGGACAGTGGTCGCCCTGAAGCTTTCTTT
. TRBJ1-1 TRBV10-1 . CASSEGGTEAFF TGCGCCAGCAGTGAGGGGGGGACTGAAGCTTTCTTT
. TRBJ2-1 TRBV27 TRBD1 CASSLWPGQRLEQFF TGTGCCAGCAGTTTATGGCCGGGACAGAGGTTGGAGCAGTTCTTC
. TRBJ2-3 TRBV5-1 TRBD1 CASSFGTGGGTDTQYF TGCGCCAGCAGCTTTGGGACAGGGGGGGGCACAGATACGCAGTATTTT